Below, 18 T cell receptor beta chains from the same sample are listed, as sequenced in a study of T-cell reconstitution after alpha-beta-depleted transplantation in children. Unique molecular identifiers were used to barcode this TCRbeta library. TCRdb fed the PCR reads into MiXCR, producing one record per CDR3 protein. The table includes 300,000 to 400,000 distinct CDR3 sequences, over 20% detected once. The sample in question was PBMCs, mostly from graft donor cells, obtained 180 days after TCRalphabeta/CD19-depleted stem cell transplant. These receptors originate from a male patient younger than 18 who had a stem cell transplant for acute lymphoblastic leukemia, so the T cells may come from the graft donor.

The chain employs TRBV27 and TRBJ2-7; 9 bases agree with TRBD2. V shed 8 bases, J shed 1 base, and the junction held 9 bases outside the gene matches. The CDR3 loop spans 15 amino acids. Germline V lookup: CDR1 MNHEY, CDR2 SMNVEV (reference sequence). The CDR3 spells CASSFTSGHSYEQYF. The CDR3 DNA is TGTGCCAGCTCTTTCACTAGCGGGCATTCCTACGAGCAGTACTTC.

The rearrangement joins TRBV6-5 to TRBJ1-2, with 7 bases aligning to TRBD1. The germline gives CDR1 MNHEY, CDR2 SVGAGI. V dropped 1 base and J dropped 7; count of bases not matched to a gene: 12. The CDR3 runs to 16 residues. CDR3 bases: TGTGCCAGCAGTTACTACCAGACAGGGAGGGGGAGTGGCTACACCTTC. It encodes CASSYYQTGRGSGYTF.

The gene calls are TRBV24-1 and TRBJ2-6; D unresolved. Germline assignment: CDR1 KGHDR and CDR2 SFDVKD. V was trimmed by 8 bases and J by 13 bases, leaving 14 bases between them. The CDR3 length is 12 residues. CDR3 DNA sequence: TGTGCCACCAACGGCGGTTCAGAGGTCCTGACTTTC. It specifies CATNGGSEVLTF.

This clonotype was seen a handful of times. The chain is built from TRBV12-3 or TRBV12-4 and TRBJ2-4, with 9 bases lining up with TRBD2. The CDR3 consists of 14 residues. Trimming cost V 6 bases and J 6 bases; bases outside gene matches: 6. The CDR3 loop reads CASSSTSGLNIQYF. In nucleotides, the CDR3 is TGTGCCAGCAGCTCGACTAGCGGATTAAACATTCAGTACTTC.

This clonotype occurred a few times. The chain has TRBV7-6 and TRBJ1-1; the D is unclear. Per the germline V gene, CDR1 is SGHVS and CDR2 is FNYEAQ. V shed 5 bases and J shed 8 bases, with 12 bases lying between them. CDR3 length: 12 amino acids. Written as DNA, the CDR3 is TGTGCCAGCAGCCCCCTTGGGAGGGAAGCTTTCTTT. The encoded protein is CASSPLGREAFF. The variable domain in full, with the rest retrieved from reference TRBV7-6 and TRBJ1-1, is GAGVSQSPRYKVTKRGQDVALRCDPISGHVSLYWYRQALGQGPEFLTYFNYEAQQDKSGLPNDRFSAERPEGSISTLTIQRTEQRDSAMYRCASSPLGREAFFGQGTRLTVV.

This CDR3 reads CASSLLWEVYEQYF. The DNA for the CDR3 is TGCGCCAGCAGCTTGCTGTGGGAGGTTTACGAGCAGTACTTC. The rearrangement joins TRBV5-1 to TRBJ2-7; D is possibly TRBD2 (6 bases). Trimming took 1 base from V and 4 from J, leaving 12 bases between them. There are 14 residues in the CDR3. Per germline, CDR1 SGHRS and CDR2 YFSETQ.

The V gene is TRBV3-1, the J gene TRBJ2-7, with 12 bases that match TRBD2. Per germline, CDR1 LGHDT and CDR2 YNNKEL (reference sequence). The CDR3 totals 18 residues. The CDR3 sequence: CTCCPPTSGSGVTYEQYF. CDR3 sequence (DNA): TGTACCTGCTGTCCCCCGACTAGCGGGAGCGGAGTCACCTACGAGCAGTACTTC.

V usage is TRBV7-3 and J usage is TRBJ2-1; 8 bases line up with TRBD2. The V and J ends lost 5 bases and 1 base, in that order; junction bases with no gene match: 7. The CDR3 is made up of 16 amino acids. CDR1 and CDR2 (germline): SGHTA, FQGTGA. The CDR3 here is CASSIIAGPSYNEQFF. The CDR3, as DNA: TGTGCCAGCAGCATTATAGCGGGACCTTCCTACAATGAGCAGTTCTTC.

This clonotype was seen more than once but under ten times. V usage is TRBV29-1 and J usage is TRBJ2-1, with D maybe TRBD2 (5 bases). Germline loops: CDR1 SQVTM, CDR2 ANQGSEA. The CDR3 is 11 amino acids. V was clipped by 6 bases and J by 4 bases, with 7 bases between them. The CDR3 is CSVRDYNEQFF. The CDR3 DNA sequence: TGCAGCGTACGGGATTACAATGAGCAGTTCTTC.

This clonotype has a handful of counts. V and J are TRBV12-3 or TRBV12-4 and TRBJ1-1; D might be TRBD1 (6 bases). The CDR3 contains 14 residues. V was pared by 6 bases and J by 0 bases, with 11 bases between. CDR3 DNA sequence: TGTGCCAGCAGCGGACAGACCCTGAACACTGAAGCTTTCTTT. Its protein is CASSGQTLNTEAFF.

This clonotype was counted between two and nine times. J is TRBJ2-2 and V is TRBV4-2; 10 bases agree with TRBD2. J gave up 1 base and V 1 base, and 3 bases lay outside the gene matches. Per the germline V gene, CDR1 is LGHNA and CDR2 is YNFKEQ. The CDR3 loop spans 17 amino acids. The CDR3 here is CASSQGGTSENTGELFF. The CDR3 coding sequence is TGTGCCAGCAGCCAAGGGGGGACTAGCGAGAACACCGGGGAGCTGTTTTTT.

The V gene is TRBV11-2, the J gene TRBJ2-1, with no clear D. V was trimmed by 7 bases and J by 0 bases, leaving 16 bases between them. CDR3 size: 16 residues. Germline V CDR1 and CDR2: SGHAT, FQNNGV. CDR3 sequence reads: CASTEGMRSSYNEQFF. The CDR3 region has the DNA TGTGCCAGCACAGAAGGAATGCGGAGCTCCTACAATGAGCAGTTCTTC.

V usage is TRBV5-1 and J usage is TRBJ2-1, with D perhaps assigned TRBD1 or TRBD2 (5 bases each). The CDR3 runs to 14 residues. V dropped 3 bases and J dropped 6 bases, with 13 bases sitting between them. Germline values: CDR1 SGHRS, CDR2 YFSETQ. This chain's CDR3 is CASSYPGPLNEQFF. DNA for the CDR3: TGCGCCAGCAGCTACCCGGGACCCCTCAATGAGCAGTTCTTC.

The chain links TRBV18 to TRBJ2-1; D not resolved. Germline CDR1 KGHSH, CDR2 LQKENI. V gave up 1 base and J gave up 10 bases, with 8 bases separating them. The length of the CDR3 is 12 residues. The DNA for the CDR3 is TGTGCCAGCTCACCACAGCCCCTGGAGCAGTTCTTC. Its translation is CASSPQPLEQFF.

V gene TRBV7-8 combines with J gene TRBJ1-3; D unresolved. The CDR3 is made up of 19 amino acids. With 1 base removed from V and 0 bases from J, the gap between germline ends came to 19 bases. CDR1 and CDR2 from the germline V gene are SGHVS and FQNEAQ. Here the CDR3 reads CASSLGERGPESSGNTIYF. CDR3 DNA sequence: TGTGCCAGCAGCTTAGGCGAAAGAGGTCCGGAGAGCTCTGGAAACACCATATATTTT.

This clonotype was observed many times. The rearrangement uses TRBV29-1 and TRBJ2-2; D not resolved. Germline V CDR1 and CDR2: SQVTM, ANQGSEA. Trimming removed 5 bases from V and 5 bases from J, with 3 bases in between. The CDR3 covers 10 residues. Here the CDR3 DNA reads TGCAGCGTTCTAACCGGGGAGCTGTTTTTT. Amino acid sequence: CSVLTGELFF.

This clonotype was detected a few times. The CDR3 is CSANTGLDTQYF. In DNA, the CDR3 is TGCAGTGCTAACACAGGGCTAGATACGCAGTATTTT. The chain carries TRBV20-1 and TRBJ2-3; D may be TRBD1 (6 bases). CDR3 length: 12 residues. Germline V gene data show CDR1 as DFQATT and CDR2 as SNEGSKA (reference sequence). V lost 4 bases and J lost 5, with 10 bases in between.

The CDR3 DNA follows: TGTGCCAGCACGGGGGCCACTTACGTGTATAGCAATCAGCCCCAGCATTTT. Encoded protein: CASTGATYVYSNQPQHF. The gene calls are TRBV2 and TRBJ1-5, with D perhaps matching TRBD1 (6 bases). From germline, CDR1 is SNHLY and CDR2 FYNNEI. The ends were cut back, 7 bases at V and 0 bases at J, with 19 bases in the middle. The CDR3 totals 17 residues. Based on the CDR3 plus reference TRBV2 and TRBJ1-5, the full variable domain is EPEVTQTPSHQVTQMGQEVILRCVPISNHLYFYWYRQILGQKVEFLVSFYNNEISEKSEIFDDQFSVERPDGSNFTLKIRSTKLEDSAMYFCASTGATYVYSNQPQHFGDGTRLSIL.